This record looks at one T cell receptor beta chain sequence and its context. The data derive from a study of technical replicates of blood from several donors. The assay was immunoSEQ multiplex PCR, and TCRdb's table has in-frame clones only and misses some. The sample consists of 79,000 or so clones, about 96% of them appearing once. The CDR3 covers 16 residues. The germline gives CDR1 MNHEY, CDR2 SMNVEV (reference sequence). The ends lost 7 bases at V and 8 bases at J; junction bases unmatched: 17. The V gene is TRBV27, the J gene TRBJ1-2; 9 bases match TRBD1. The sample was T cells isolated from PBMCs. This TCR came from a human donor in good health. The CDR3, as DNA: TGTGCCAGCACCTACGGACCGGGACAGGGTAGAGAGGGCTACACCTTC. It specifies CASTYGPGQGREGYTF.